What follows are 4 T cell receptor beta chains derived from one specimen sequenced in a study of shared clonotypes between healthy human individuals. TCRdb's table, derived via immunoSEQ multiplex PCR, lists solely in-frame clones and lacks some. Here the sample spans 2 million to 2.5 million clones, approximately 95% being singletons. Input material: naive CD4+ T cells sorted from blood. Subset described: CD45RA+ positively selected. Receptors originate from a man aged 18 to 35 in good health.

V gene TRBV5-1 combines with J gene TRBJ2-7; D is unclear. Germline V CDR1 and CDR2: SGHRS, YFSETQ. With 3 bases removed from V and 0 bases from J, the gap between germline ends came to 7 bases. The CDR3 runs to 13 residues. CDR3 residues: CASSSWNSYEQYF. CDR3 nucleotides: TGCGCCAGCAGCTCCTGGAACTCCTACGAGCAGTACTTC.

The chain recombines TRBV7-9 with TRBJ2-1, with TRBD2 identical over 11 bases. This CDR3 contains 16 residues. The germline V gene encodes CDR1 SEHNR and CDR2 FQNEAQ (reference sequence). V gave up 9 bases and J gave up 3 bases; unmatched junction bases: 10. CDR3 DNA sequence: TGTGCCAGGTCCGGGACTAGCGGAGCGAACTACAATGAGCAGTTCTTC. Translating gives CARSGTSGANYNEQFF. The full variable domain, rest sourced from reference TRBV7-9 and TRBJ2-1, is DTGVSQNPRHKITKRGQNVTFRCDPISEHNRLYWYRQTLGQGPEFLTYFQNEAQLEKSRLLSDRFSAERPKGSFSTLEIQRTEQGDSAMYLCARSGTSGANYNEQFFGPGTRLTVL.

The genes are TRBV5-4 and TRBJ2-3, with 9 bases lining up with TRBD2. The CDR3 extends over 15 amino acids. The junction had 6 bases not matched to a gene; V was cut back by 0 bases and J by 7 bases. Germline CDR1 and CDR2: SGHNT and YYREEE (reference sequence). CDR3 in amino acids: CASSLDVAGAYTQYF. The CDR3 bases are TGTGCCAGCAGCTTGGATGTAGCGGGAGCCTATACGCAGTATTTT.

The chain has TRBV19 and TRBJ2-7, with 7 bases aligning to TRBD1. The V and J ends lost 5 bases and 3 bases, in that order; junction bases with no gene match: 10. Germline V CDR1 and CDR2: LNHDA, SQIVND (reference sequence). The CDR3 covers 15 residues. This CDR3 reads CASSLWMTGNYEQYF. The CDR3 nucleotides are TGTGCCAGTAGTCTGTGGATGACAGGGAACTACGAGCAGTACTTC.